This T cell receptor (beta chain) originates from a study of T-cell reconstitution after alpha-beta-depleted transplantation in children. This sample's TCRbeta library carried unique molecular identifier barcodes. TCRdb passed the PCR reads through MiXCR, listing each CDR3 protein once. The sample holds a few hundred thousand distinct CDR3 sequences, approximately 10% seen once. CDR1 is SGHRS, CDR2 YFSETQ, per germline. V was trimmed by 4 bases and J by 8 bases, leaving 18 bases between them. The CDR3 loop spans 14 amino acids. A few counts support this clonotype. This chain joins TRBV5-1 and TRBJ1-2, with D possibly being TRBD1 (5 bases). Material: PBMCs from the stem cell graft donor, obtained from the stem cell graft. This TCR came from a human donor who donated a stem cell graft to a child with acute lymphoblastic leukemia. CDR3 in DNA: TGCGCCAGCAGCCAGGGCGATAATGGGTACGGCTACACCTTC. This encodes CASSQGDNGYGYTF.